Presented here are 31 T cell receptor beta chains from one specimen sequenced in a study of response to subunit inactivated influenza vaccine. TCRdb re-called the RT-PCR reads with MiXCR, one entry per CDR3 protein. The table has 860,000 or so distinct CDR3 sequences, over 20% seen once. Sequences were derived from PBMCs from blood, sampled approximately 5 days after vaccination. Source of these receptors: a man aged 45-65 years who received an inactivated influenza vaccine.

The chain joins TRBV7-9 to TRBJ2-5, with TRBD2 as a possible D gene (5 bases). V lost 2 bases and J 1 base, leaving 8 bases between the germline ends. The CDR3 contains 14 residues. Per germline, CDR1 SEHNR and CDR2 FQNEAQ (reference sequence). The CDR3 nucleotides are TGTGCCAGCAGCTTACCCCGGGGCCAAGAGACCCAGTACTTC. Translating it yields CASSLPRGQETQYF.

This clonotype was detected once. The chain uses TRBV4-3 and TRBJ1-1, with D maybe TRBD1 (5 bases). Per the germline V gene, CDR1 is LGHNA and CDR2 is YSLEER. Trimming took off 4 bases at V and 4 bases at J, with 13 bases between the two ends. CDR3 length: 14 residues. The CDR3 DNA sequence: TGCGCCAGCAGCCCGTGGGGGGTATTCACTGAAGCTTTCTTT. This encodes CASSPWGVFTEAFF.

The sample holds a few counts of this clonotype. CDR3 sequence: CASSFSRTGSYEQYF. CDR3 coding DNA: TGTGCCAGCAGCTTCTCCCGGACAGGGTCCTACGAGCAGTACTTC. The chain joins TRBV11-2 to TRBJ2-7; 8 bases are a match to TRBD1. Germline V gene data show CDR1 as SGHAT and CDR2 as FQNNGV. The CDR3 has 15 amino acids. Unmatched junction bases numbered 5, after V lost 3 bases and J lost 1 base.

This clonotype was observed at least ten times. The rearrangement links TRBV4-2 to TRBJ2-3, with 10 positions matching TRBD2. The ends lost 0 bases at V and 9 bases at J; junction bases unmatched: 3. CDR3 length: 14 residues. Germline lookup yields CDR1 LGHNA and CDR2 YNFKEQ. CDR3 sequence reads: CASSQDLAGETQYF. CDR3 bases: TGTGCCAGCAGCCAAGATCTAGCGGGGGAGACGCAGTATTTT.

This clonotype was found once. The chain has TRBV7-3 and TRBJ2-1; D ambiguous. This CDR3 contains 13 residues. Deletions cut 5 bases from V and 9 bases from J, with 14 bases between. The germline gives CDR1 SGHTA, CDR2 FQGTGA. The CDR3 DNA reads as TGTGCCAGCAGCCAGACTTTGGCCAGTGAGCAGTTCTTC. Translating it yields CASSQTLASEQFF.

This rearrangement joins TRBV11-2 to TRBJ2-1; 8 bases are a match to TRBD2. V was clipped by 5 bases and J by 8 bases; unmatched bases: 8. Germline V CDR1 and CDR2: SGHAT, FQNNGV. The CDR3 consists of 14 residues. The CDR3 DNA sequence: TGTGCCAGCAGCCCCTTCGGGAGGGGACATGAGCAGTTCTTC. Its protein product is CASSPFGRGHEQFF.

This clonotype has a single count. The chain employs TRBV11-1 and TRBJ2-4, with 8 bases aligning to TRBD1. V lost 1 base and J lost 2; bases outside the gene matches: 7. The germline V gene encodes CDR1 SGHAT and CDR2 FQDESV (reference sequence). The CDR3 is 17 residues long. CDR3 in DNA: TGTGCCAGCAGCTTAGGATCAGGGGGCTGGTCCAAAAACATTCAGTACTTC. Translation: CASSLGSGGWSKNIQYF. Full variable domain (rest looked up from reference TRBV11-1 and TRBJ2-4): EAEVAQSPRYKITEKSQAVAFWCDPISGHATLYWYRQILGQGPELLVQFQDESVVDDSQLPKDRFSAERLKGVDSTLKIQPAELGDSAMYLCASSLGSGGWSKNIQYFGAGTRLSVL.

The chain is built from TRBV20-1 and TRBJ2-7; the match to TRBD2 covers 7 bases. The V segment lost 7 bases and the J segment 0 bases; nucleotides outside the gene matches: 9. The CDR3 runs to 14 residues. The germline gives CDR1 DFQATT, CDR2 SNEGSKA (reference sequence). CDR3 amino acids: CSVSGLADSYEQYF. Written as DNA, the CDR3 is TGCAGTGTCAGCGGCCTAGCGGACTCCTACGAGCAGTACTTC.

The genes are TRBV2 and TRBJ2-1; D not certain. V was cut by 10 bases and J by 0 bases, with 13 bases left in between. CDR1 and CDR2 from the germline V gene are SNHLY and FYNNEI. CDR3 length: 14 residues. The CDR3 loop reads CANFGLFSYNEQFF. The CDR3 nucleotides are TGTGCCAACTTCGGTCTATTCTCCTACAATGAGCAGTTCTTC.

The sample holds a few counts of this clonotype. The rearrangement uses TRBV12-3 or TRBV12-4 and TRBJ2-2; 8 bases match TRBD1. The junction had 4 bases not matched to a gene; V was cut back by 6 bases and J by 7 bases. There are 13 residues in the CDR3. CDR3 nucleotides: TGTGCCAGCAGGCAAGGACAGGGCGGGGAGCTGTTTTTT. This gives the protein CASRQGQGGELFF.

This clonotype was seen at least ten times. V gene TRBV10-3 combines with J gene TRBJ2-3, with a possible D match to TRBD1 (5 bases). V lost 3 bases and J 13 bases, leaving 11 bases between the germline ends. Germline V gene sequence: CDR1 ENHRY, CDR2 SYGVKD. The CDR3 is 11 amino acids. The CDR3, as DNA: TGTGCCATCAGTGAAGGCCTACAGGAGTATTTT. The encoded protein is CAISEGLQEYF.

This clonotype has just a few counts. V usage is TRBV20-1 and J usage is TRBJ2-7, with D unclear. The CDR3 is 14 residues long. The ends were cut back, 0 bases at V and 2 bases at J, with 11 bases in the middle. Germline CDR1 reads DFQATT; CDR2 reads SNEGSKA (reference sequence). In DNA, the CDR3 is TGCAGTGCTAGAGATCTAGGGAATGCCTACGAGCAGTACTTC. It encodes CSARDLGNAYEQYF.

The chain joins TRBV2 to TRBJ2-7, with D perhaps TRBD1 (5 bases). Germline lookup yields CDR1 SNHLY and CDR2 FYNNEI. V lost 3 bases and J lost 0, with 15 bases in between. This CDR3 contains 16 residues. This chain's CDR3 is CASSDWGRVSSYEQYF. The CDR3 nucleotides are TGTGCCAGCAGTGATTGGGGCAGGGTGAGCTCCTACGAGCAGTACTTC. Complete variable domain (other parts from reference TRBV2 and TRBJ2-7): EPEVTQTPSHQVTQMGQEVILRCVPISNHLYFYWYRQILGQKVEFLVSFYNNEISEKSEIFDDQFSVERPDGSNFTLKIRSTKLEDSAMYFCASSDWGRVSSYEQYFGPGTRLTVT.

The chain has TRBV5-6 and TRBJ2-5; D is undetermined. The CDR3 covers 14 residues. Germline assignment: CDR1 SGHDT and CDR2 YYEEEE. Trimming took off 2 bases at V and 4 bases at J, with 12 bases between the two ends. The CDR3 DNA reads TGTGCCAGCAGCTTTCCTAGTGGCGGAGAGACCCAGTACTTC. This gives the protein CASSFPSGGETQYF.

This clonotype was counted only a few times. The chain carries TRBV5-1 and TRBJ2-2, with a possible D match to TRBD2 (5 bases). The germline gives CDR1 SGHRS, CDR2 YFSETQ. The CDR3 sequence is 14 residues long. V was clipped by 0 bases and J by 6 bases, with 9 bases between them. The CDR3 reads CASSLGPRAGELFF. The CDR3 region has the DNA TGCGCCAGCAGCTTGGGGCCGAGGGCCGGGGAGCTGTTTTTT. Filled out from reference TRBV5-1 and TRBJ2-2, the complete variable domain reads KAGVTQTPRYLIKTRGQQVTLSCSPISGHRSVSWYQQTPGQGLQFLFEYFSETQRNKGNFPGRFSGRQFSNSRSEMNVSTLELGDSALYLCASSLGPRAGELFFGEGSRLTVL.

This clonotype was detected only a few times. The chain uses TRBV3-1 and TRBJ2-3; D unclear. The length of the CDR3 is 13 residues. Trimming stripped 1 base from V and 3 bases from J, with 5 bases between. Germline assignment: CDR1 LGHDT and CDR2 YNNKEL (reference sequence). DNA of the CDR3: TGTGCCAGCAGCCAAGGACGGACAGATACGCAGTATTTT. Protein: CASSQGRTDTQYF.

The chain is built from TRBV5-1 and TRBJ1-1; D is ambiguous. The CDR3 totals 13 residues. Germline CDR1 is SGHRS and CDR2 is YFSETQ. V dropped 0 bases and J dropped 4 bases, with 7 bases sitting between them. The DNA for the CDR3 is TGCGCCAGCAGCTTGGAAACCACCACTGAAGCTTTCTTT. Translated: CASSLETTTEAFF.

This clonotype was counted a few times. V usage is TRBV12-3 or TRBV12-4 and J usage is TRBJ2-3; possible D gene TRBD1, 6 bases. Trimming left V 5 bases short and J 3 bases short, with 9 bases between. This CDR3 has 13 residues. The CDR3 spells CASSGQQTDTQYF. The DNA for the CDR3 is TGTGCCAGCAGTGGACAGCAGACAGATACGCAGTATTTT.

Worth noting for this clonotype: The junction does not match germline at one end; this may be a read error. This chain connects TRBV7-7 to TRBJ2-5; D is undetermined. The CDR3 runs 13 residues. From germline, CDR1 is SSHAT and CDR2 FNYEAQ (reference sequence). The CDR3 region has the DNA TGTGCTAGCAGCTTAGATATGGGGGAGACCCAGTACTTC. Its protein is CASSLDMGETQYF.

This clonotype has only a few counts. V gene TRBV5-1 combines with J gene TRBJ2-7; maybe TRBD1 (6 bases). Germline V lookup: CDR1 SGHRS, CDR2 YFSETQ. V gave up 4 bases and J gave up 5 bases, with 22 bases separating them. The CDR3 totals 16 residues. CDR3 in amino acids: CASSPKTGTRVHEQYF. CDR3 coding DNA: TGCGCCAGCAGCCCTAAGACAGGAACAAGGGTCCACGAGCAGTACTTC.

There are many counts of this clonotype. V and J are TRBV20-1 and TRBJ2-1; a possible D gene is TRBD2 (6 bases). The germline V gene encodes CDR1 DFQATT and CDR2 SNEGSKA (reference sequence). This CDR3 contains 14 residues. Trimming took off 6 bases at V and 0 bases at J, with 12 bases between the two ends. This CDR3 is CSASTGSSYNEQFF. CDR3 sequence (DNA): TGCAGTGCCAGCACCGGGAGCTCCTACAATGAGCAGTTCTTC.

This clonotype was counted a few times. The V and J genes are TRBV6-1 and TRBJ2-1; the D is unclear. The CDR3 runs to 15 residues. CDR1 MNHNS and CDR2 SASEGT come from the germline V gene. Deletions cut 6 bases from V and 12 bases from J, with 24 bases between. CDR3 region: CASRTITRVQSRQFF. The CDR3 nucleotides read TGTGCCAGCAGAACCATTACCCGGGTCCAAAGTCGGCAGTTCTTC.

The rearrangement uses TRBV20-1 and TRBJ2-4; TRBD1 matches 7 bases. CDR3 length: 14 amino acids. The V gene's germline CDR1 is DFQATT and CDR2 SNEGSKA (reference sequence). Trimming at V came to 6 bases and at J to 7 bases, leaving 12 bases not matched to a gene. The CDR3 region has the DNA TGCAGTGCCTCTAAAGGGGGCGTTAGGAACATTCAGTACTTC. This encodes CSASKGGVRNIQYF.

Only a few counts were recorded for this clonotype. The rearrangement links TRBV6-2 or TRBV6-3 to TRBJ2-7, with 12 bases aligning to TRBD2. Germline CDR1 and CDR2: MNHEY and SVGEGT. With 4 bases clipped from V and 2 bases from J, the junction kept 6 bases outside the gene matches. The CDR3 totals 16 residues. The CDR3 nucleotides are TGTGCCAGCAGTTCACTGACTAGCGGGGGTCCCTACGAGCAGTACTTC. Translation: CASSSLTSGGPYEQYF.

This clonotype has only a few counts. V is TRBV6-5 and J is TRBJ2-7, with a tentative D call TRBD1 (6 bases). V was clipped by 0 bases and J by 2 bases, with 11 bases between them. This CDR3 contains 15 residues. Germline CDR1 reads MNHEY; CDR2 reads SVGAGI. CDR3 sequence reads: CASSYSNPGAYEQYF. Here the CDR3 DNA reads TGTGCCAGCAGTTACTCGAACCCAGGGGCCTACGAGCAGTACTTC.

CDR3 amino acids: CASSQEVRATGWHGYTF. The DNA for the CDR3 is TGCGCCAGCAGCCAAGAAGTGAGGGCGACAGGGTGGCATGGCTACACCTTC. The V and J genes are TRBV4-1 and TRBJ1-2; 7 nucleotides agree with TRBD1. In germline, CDR1 is MGHRA, CDR2 YSYEKL. With V trimmed by 0 bases and J by 6 bases, 13 bases remained unmatched. CDR3 length equals 17 residues.

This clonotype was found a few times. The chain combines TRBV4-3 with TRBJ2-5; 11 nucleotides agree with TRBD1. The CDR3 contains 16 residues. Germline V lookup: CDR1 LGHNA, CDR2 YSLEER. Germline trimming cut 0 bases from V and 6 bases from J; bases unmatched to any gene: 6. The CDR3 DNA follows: TGCGCCAGCAGCCAAGATTGGACAGGGGGCACGAAGACCCAGTACTTC. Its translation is CASSQDWTGGTKTQYF.

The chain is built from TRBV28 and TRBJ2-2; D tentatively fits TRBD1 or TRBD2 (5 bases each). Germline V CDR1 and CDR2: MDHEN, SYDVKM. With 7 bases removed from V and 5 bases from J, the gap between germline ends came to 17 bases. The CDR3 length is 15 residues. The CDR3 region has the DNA TGTGCCAGCATCTTGGGTGGGGGTTTGACCGGGGAGCTGTTTTTT. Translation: CASILGGGLTGELFF.

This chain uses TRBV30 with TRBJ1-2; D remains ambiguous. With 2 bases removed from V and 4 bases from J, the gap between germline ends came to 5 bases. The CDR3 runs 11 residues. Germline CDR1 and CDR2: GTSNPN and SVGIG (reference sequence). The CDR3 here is CAWSTTYGYTF. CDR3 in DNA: TGTGCCTGGAGTACAACCTATGGCTACACCTTC.

The CDR3 DNA reads TGTGCCAGCACCACCGGACAGGACCTTTACAATGAGCAGTTCTTC. Amino acid sequence: CASTTGQDLYNEQFF. The chain employs TRBV7-9 and TRBJ2-1; 7 nucleotides line up with TRBD1. After removal of 7 bases from V and 4 bases from J, the junction contained 10 bases not matched to a gene. The length of the CDR3 is 15 residues. Germline V gives CDR1 SEHNR, CDR2 FQNEAQ (reference sequence).

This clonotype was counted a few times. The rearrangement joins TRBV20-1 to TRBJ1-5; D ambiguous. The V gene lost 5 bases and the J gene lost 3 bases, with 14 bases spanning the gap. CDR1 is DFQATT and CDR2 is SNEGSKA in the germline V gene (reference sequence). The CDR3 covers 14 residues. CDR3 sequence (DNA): TGCAGTGCTGCTGACCCTATAGTCAATCAGCCCCAGCATTTT. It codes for CSAADPIVNQPQHF.